The 2 T cell receptor beta chains below come from one sample, sequenced in a study of CD8 T cells in ankylosing spondylitis. One entry per CDR3 protein results from TCRdb running MiXCR on the 5' RACE reads. Altogether around 220,000 distinct CDR3 sequences are present, approximately 20% being singletons, with the ten largest covering under 45%. Antigens for these TCRs are unknown. Study observations and caveats: Blood from ankylosing spondylitis patients appeared to carry a characteristic roughly eight-variant TCR beta motif.

What was sequenced was blood, either unsorted or a sorted T cell fraction (not recorded which). The origin of the receptors is a male donor with ankylosing spondylitis.

The rearrangement joins TRBV21-1 to TRBJ1-6; the tabulated D call, TRBD1, remains unverified against the DNA. TRBV21-1 is assigned pseudogene status. CDR3 size: 18 residues. The CDR3 region has the DNA TGTGCCAGCAGCAAAGCCCTCGAGACAGGTTGCCCCCATTCACCCCTCCACTTT. Protein sequence: CASSKALETGCPHSPLHF.

This clonotype was seen ten or more times. The chain recombines TRBV28 with TRBJ2-7; no definite D call. Deletions cut 3 bases from V and 9 bases from J, with 15 bases between. This CDR3 is 13 amino acids long. Germline V gene lookup returns CDR1 MDHEN and CDR2 SYDVKM. The CDR3: CASSFWRSLGQYF. CDR3 DNA sequence: TGTGCCAGCAGTTTCTGGAGATCCTTGGGGCAGTACTTC.